Reported below is one T cell receptor (beta chain). What it binds is unknown. The data stem from a study of identifying expanded T cells in peripheral blood. Findings and caveats of the study: Differentially abundant clones: 0.95 to 1.5 between replicates, about 17 at around 14 days, 19 at four. Variance in clone template counts between roughly 2-week samples significantly increased with total template count across all healthy donors.

This CDR3 has 16 residues. Looked up from germline, CDR1 is SGHVS and CDR2 is FQNEAQ. V was cut by 1 base and J by 1 base, with 12 bases left in between. During the collection period, no donor immune events like infections were recorded. Using immunoSEQ multiplex PCR, the repertoire was profiled, and TCRdb retains in-frame clones only, with some absent. The data hold about 89,000 clones, with more than 75% observed a single time. The sequenced sample consisted of blood. The sequence derives from a person aged 18 to 70 in good health. The gene calls are TRBV7-8 and TRBJ2-3; D possibly matches TRBD1 or TRBD2 (6 bases each). CDR3 sequence (DNA): TGTGCCAGCAGCTTAGAGGGGGGCTCGGGCACAGATACGCAGTATTTT. Residues: CASSLEGGSGTDTQYF. The full variable domain, its missing parts supplied by reference TRBV7-8 and TRBJ2-3, is GAGVSQSPRYKVAKRGQDVALRCDPISGHVSLFWYQQALGQGPEFLTYFQNEAQLDKSGLPSDRFFAERPEGSVSTLKIQRTQQEDSAVYLCASSLEGGSGTDTQYFGPGTRLTVL.